The 31 T cell receptor beta chains reported below all come from one sample, sequenced in a study of T cell changes during pregnancy in multiple sclerosis. Libraries were prepared by immunoSEQ multiplex PCR; TCRdb keeps only in-frame clonotypes and omits some of them. The sample holds about 100,000 clones, around nine tenths seen once. The sequenced sample was peripheral blood, obtained in the second trimester of pregnancy. The receptors were sampled from a female donor with multiple sclerosis, enrolled in a pregnancy study.

The J gene is TRBJ2-5, the V gene TRBV5-6; 12 nucleotides align to TRBD2. Germline trimming cut 4 bases from V and 5 bases from J; bases unmatched to any gene: 9. This CDR3 comprises 16 residues. Germline V gene sequence: CDR1 SGHDT, CDR2 YYEEEE. The CDR3 DNA follows: TGTGCCAGCAGCGGCAAAACTAGCGGGAGGAGGGAGACCCAGTACTTC. Protein: CASSGKTSGRRETQYF.

The chain carries TRBV11-2 and TRBJ1-6, with a tentative D call TRBD1 (6 bases). The length of the CDR3 is 15 residues. The germline gives CDR1 SGHAT, CDR2 FQNNGV. V gave up 0 bases and J gave up 7 bases, with 10 bases separating them. CDR3 sequence reads: CASSLDRQGNSPLHF. The DNA of the CDR3 is TGTGCCAGCAGCTTAGATCGGCAGGGGAATTCACCCCTCCACTTT. The complete variable domain, with remaining parts taken from reference TRBV11-2 and TRBJ1-6, reads EAGVAQSPRYKIIEKRQSVAFWCNPISGHATLYWYQQILGQGPKLLIQFQNNGVVDDSQLPKDRFSAERLKGVDSTLKIQPAKLEDSAVYLCASSLDRQGNSPLHFGNGTRLTVT.

This chain joins TRBV5-1 and TRBJ2-1, with TRBD1 matching over 7 bases. The germline gives CDR1 SGHRS, CDR2 YFSETQ. The CDR3 extends over 14 amino acids. V shed 6 bases, J shed 10 bases, and the junction held 13 bases outside the gene matches. CDR3 protein: CASTQSLRQGEQFF. The CDR3 DNA reads as TGCGCCAGCACCCAGTCACTTAGACAGGGCGAGCAGTTCTTC.

This clone turned up a few times. The J gene is TRBJ1-3, the V gene TRBV27; no clear D. Germline values: CDR1 MNHEY, CDR2 SMNVEV (reference sequence). The germline V and J ends were trimmed by 8 bases and 0 bases, with 14 bases remaining between them. The CDR3 is 15 amino acids. The CDR3 loop is CASSPLGASGNTIYF. Here the CDR3 DNA reads TGTGCCAGCTCACCTCTGGGCGCCTCTGGAAACACCATATATTTT.

The table lists this clone with a count of one. This chain joins TRBV28 and TRBJ2-3, with D tentatively TRBD2 (5 bases). The CDR3 has 14 residues. V lost 2 bases to trimming and J lost 1 base, with 7 bases between them. CDR1 and CDR2 from the germline V gene are MDHEN and SYDVKM. Written as DNA, the CDR3 is TGTGCCAGCAGTTTACAGGAGGGCACAGATACGCAGTATTTT. This codes for CASSLQEGTDTQYF.

The chain employs TRBV6-1 and TRBJ2-1, with 9 bases aligning to TRBD2. The V gene end was trimmed by 6 bases and the J gene end by 6 bases; junction bases not matched to a gene: 6. There are 14 residues in the CDR3. CDR1 is MNHNS, CDR2 SASEGT, per germline. CDR3 protein: CASRGTSLSNEQFF. In nucleotides, the CDR3 is TGTGCCAGCAGGGGGACTAGCTTATCCAATGAGCAGTTCTTC.

The chain has TRBV5-1 and TRBJ1-3, with 10 bases that match TRBD1. CDR3 length: 16 amino acids. The V gene's germline CDR1 is SGHRS and CDR2 YFSETQ. With 1 base clipped from V and 4 bases from J, the junction kept 5 bases outside the gene matches. CDR3 loop: CASSLTGTGAGNTIYF. The CDR3 nucleotides are TGCGCCAGCAGCTTGACCGGGACAGGGGCCGGAAACACCATATATTTT.

This clone was picked up one time. This sequence joins TRBV6-1 and TRBJ2-3; D not resolved. Trimming took off 6 bases at V and 9 bases at J, with 13 bases between the two ends. Germline V CDR1 and CDR2: MNHNS, SASEGT. The CDR3 is 12 residues long. CDR3 nucleotide sequence: TGTGCCAGCAGGGGCGATTGGCAAACGCAGTATTTT. Encoded protein: CASRGDWQTQYF.

CDR3: CASSGGGEQYF. CDR3 sequence (DNA): TGTGCCAGTAGTGGTGGCGGTGAGCAGTACTTC. The V gene is TRBV19, the J gene TRBJ2-7; no firm D call. Germline V gene data show CDR1 as LNHDA and CDR2 as SQIVND (reference sequence). CDR3 size: 11 residues. V was shortened by 5 bases and J by 7 bases, with 9 bases between the two germline ends.

The chain combines TRBV7-9 with TRBJ1-6; D remains ambiguous. V lost 2 bases and J 11 bases, leaving 7 bases between the germline ends. This CDR3 has 12 residues. CDR1 SEHNR and CDR2 FQNEAQ come from the germline V gene (reference sequence). The CDR3 loop is CASSLNQAPLHF. CDR3 nucleotide sequence: TGTGCCAGCAGCTTAAACCAGGCACCCCTCCACTTT.

This sequence joins TRBV11-3 and TRBJ1-1, with a tentative D call TRBD1 (5 bases). CDR1 and CDR2 (germline): SGHNT, YENEEA. The CDR3 is 14 residues long. Trimming left V 1 base short and J 4 bases short, with 10 bases between. The CDR3 DNA sequence: TGTGCCAGCAGCTTAGGGGGCGAACTCACTGAAGCTTTCTTT. The encoded protein is CASSLGGELTEAFF.

The chain joins TRBV27 to TRBJ1-5, with 10 bases lining up with TRBD1. Germline V gene sequence: CDR1 MNHEY, CDR2 SMNVEV (reference sequence). With 5 bases clipped from V and 6 bases from J, the junction kept 7 bases outside the gene matches. The CDR3 is made up of 15 amino acids. The CDR3 protein is CASSPRQGAFQPQHF. For the CDR3, the DNA is TGTGCCAGCAGTCCCCGACAGGGGGCTTTTCAGCCCCAGCATTTT.

This clone was seen only once. This chain uses TRBV6-1 with TRBJ2-5; TRBD1 matches at 7 bases. With 10 bases clipped from V and 5 bases from J, the junction kept 13 bases outside the gene matches. The V gene's germline CDR1 is MNHNS and CDR2 SASEGT. This CDR3 comprises 14 residues. The CDR3 is CATSPRGKGETQYF. The CDR3, as DNA: TGTGCCACCTCCCCCAGGGGGAAGGGGGAGACCCAGTACTTC.

The chain recombines TRBV5-4 with TRBJ1-2; D remains unclear. Germline-derived CDR1 and CDR2 are SGHNT and YYREEE (reference sequence). V was clipped by 3 bases and J by 5 bases, with 20 bases between them. CDR3 length equals 16 residues. The CDR3 bases are TGTGCCAGCAGCTCCCCCCCCGTAGCGGGAAAGTATGGCTACACCTTC. It specifies CASSSPPVAGKYGYTF.

The V gene is TRBV5-6, the J gene TRBJ1-5; D gene uncertain. CDR3 length: 18 amino acids. The V and J ends lost 2 bases and 2 bases respectively, with 20 bases between them. CDR1 is SGHDT and CDR2 is YYEEEE in the germline V gene. The CDR3 coding sequence is TGTGCCAGCAGCTTTACGGGGAGTTACAGTAGAGGCAATCAGCCCCAGCATTTT. Translating it yields CASSFTGSYSRGNQPQHF.

This clone was counted once. The genes are TRBV28 and TRBJ2-7, with 7 bases lining up with TRBD1. The CDR3 runs 14 residues. With V trimmed by 8 bases and J by 2 bases, 9 bases remained unmatched. The germline CDR1 and CDR2 sequences are MDHEN and SYDVKM. CDR3 protein: CASAIPGQPYEQYF. As DNA, the CDR3 is TGTGCCAGCGCGATTCCGGGACAGCCCTACGAGCAGTACTTC.

The rearrangement joins TRBV4-1 to TRBJ1-2; no definite D call. The CDR3 is 17 amino acids. V was cut by 0 bases and J by 3 bases, with 17 bases left in between. CDR1 is MGHRA and CDR2 is YSYEKL in the germline V gene. The CDR3 is CASSQDNVDTLYYGYTF. The CDR3 DNA reads as TGCGCCAGCAGCCAAGATAACGTCGACACACTCTACTATGGCTACACCTTC.

The J gene is TRBJ1-1, the V gene TRBV25-1; D unclear. The CDR3 length is 14 residues. V lost 2 bases, J lost 1 base, and 8 bases lay in between. CDR1 MGHDK and CDR2 SYGVNS come from the germline V gene. CDR3 DNA sequence: TGTGCCAGCAGTGAACTCCCAGGGAACACTGAAGCTTTCTTT. It specifies CASSELPGNTEAFF.

This clone was observed once. V gene TRBV19 combines with J gene TRBJ1-3; D is unresolved. The germline gives CDR1 LNHDA, CDR2 SQIVND (reference sequence). The CDR3 spans 15 residues. Trimming shortened V by 6 bases and J by 0 bases, and 12 bases separated the two germline ends. The CDR3 is CASSSTRSSGNTIYF. The CDR3 DNA follows: TGTGCCAGTAGCTCAACCCGGAGCTCTGGAAACACCATATATTTT.

The chain employs TRBV12-5 and TRBJ1-1, with D unclear. V was clipped by 3 bases and J by 5 bases, with 7 bases between them. This CDR3 has 12 residues. Per germline, CDR1 LGHNT and CDR2 FRNRAP. As DNA, the CDR3 is TGTGCTAGTGGTTTAGGAGGGACTGAAGCTTTCTTT. Translation gives CASGLGGTEAFF.

V and J are TRBV7-3 and TRBJ1-2; D remains unclear. Between the trimmed V and J ends, which lost 5 bases and 8 bases, there was a span of 15 bases. Germline V gene sequence: CDR1 SGHTA, CDR2 FQGTGA. This CDR3 has 13 amino acids. As DNA, the CDR3 is TGTGCCAGCAGCCCAACCGGGATCGAAGGCTACACCTTC. Translation: CASSPTGIEGYTF.

The chain couples TRBV9 to TRBJ2-3; D not resolved. The CDR3 extends over 11 amino acids. Germline values: CDR1 SGDLS, CDR2 YYNGEE. V dropped 3 bases and J dropped 6 bases, with 5 bases sitting between them. The CDR3 sequence is CASSDSDTQYF. CDR3 nucleotide sequence: TGTGCCAGCAGCGACTCCGATACGCAGTATTTT.

This chain connects TRBV21-1 to TRBJ2-6; the D call TRBD1 from the table was never checked on the DNA. TRBV21-1 counts as a pseudogene. The CDR3 sequence is 20 residues long. CDR3 DNA sequence: TGTGCCAGCGAAGCCGGGACAGGCCGCCTAAGTATATCTGGGGCCAACGTCCTGACTTTC. This gives the protein CASEAGTGRLSISGANVLTF.

V is TRBV5-1 and J is TRBJ2-1, with 10 bases lining up with TRBD1. V lost 4 bases to trimming and J lost 4 bases; unmatched junction nucleotides: 8. Germline CDR1 reads SGHRS; CDR2 reads YFSETQ. The CDR3 has 16 amino acids. CDR3 bases: TGCGCCAGCAGCCCAGGGATGGACAGGGGGTACAATGAGCAGTTCTTC. Protein: CASSPGMDRGYNEQFF.

V usage is TRBV30 and J usage is TRBJ2-7, with a weak D call TRBD1 (5 bases). CDR1 is GTSNPN and CDR2 is SVGIG in the germline V gene (reference sequence). V was clipped by 2 bases and J by 1 base, with 12 bases between them. There are 14 residues in the CDR3. This CDR3 reads CAWSPLGVSYEQYF. CDR3 nucleotides: TGTGCCTGGAGTCCCCTAGGGGTATCCTACGAGCAGTACTTC.

This clone occurred a few times. The chain uses TRBV10-3 and TRBJ2-7, with 8 bases fitting TRBD1. The V segment lost 10 bases and the J segment 5 bases; nucleotides outside the gene matches: 13. The germline CDR1 and CDR2 sequences are ENHRY and SYGVKD. The CDR3 consists of 14 residues. The CDR3 protein is CASASGGSWDEQYF. The CDR3 DNA is TGTGCCAGCGCCTCAGGGGGCTCCTGGGACGAGCAGTACTTC.

The chain is built from TRBV30 and TRBJ1-5; no definite D call. Germline V lookup: CDR1 GTSNPN, CDR2 SVGIG (reference sequence). V shed 1 base and J shed 3 bases, with 7 bases lying between them. The CDR3 spans 13 residues. The CDR3 loop is CAWSGSINQPQHF. The CDR3 DNA is TGTGCCTGGAGTGGCAGTATCAATCAGCCCCAGCATTTT.

J is TRBJ1-1 and V is TRBV19; possible D gene TRBD1, 5 bases. CDR3 length equals 15 residues. The germline gives CDR1 LNHDA, CDR2 SQIVND (reference sequence). The V and J ends lost 4 bases and 0 bases respectively, with 12 bases between them. CDR3 protein: CASSTIDRLNTEAFF. In DNA form, the CDR3 reads TGTGCCAGTAGTACTATCGACAGATTGAACACTGAAGCTTTCTTT. The entire variable domain, with the rest obtained from reference TRBV19 and TRBJ1-1, is as follows: DGGITQSPKYLFRKEGQNVTLSCEQNLNHDAMYWYRQDPGQGLRLIYYSQIVNDFQKGDIAEGYSVSREKKESFPLTVTSAQKNPTAFYLCASSTIDRLNTEAFFGQGTRLTVV.

The rearrangement joins TRBV5-1 to TRBJ2-2; 15 bases align to TRBD2. Germline CDR1 SGHRS, CDR2 YFSETQ. Unmatched junction bases numbered 4, after V lost 4 bases and J lost 6 bases. The CDR3 covers 16 residues. The CDR3 bases are TGCGCCAGCAGCACCGGACTAGCGGGAGGGTCCGGGGAGCTGTTTTTT. It translates to CASSTGLAGGSGELFF.

The V gene is TRBV19, the J gene TRBJ2-5; D is perhaps TRBD2 (7 bases). Germline V CDR1 and CDR2: LNHDA, SQIVND (reference sequence). Trimming pared 2 bases from V and 5 bases from J, leaving 18 bases between. The CDR3 is made up of 16 amino acids. CDR3 in amino acids: CASSIIVGGPTETQYF. The CDR3 region has the DNA TGTGCCAGTAGTATAATTGTCGGGGGGCCTACGGAGACCCAGTACTTC.

The chain is built from TRBV19 and TRBJ1-5; 7 bases are shared with TRBD1. Germline loops: CDR1 LNHDA, CDR2 SQIVND (reference sequence). V was clipped by 7 bases and J by 2 bases; unmatched bases: 17. The CDR3 loop spans 18 amino acids. The DNA of the CDR3 is TGTGCCAGTACGACAGGCCAGGGGGGCCGGTGGGGCAATCAGCCCCAGCATTTT. Protein product: CASTTGQGGRWGNQPQHF.